Below, one T cell receptor (beta chain) is given with its context. In the authors' workflow: Reference gene primer amplification gave estimated nucleated cell counts. The table came from immunoSEQ multiplex PCR; TCRdb's copy has only in-frame clones and leaves some out. Clonal size and the V and J genes are those of that table, whereas D and trimming came from the DNA. The sample contains around 25,000 clones, 60% to 75% of which appear only once. In Seattle, patients joined the study during active infection and were tracked longitudinally. The data belong to a study of blood T cell repertoires in COVID-19. The overall study: Samples came from the United States, Italy and Spain, spanning acute and convalescent COVID-19. T cells, B-cell-depleted T cells, or PBMCs supplied cDNA or gDNA.

The ends lost 4 bases at V and 4 bases at J; junction bases unmatched: 8. The CDR3 length is 16 residues. Germline values: CDR1 SGHNT, CDR2 YENEEA. V and J are TRBV11-3 and TRBJ2-2; 8 bases fit TRBD1. Input material: peripheral blood. This sequence originates from a man aged 50 to 60 with COVID-19, enrolled during active disease. The CDR3 nucleotides are TGTGCCAGCAGCTCTAACAGGGGGTCGGGCACCGGGGAGCTGTTTTTT. Encoded protein: CASSSNRGSGTGELFF.